Listed here are 18 T cell receptor beta chains from one sample, sequenced in a study of T cells after yellow fever vaccination. TCRdb re-analysed the 5' RACE reads in MiXCR, keeping a single row per CDR3 protein. The profile shows approximately 510,000 distinct CDR3 sequences, less than 25% of them singletons. Sample: PBMCs, taken roughly 20 days after the first yellow fever vaccination. The receptors shown here come from a man in his late teens or twenties who received the YFV17D yellow fever vaccine.

There are a few counts of this clonotype. The chain carries TRBV30 and TRBJ1-1; D is possibly TRBD1 (5 bases). The CDR3 length is 13 residues. Trimming shortened V by 0 bases and J by 4 bases, and 9 bases separated the two germline ends. Per germline, CDR1 GTSNPN and CDR2 SVGIG (reference sequence). In DNA, the CDR3 is TGTGCCTGGAGTGTTTCCAGGGCCACTGAAGCTTTCTTT. Translating it yields CAWSVSRATEAFF.

This chain uses TRBV7-2 with TRBJ2-5; possible D gene TRBD2, 6 bases. The ends were cut back, 1 base at V and 9 bases at J, with 18 bases in the middle. The germline V gene encodes CDR1 SGHTA and CDR2 FQGNSA. CDR3 length: 15 amino acids. The CDR3 sequence: CASSLEGGNPWAQYF. In nucleotides, the CDR3 is TGTGCCAGCAGCTTAGAAGGCGGGAATCCCTGGGCCCAGTACTTC.

This rearrangement joins TRBV6-2 or TRBV6-3 to TRBJ2-1; D remains unclear. This CDR3 comprises 13 residues. From germline, CDR1 is MNHEY and CDR2 SVGEGT. Trimming removed 4 bases from V and 5 bases from J, with 9 bases in between. The chain's CDR3 is CASSFRTNNEQFF. The CDR3 DNA follows: TGTGCCAGCAGTTTTAGGACCAACAATGAGCAGTTCTTC.

This clonotype has only a few counts. The chain uses TRBV5-1 and TRBJ2-5; D might be TRBD1 (6 bases). The germline CDR1 and CDR2 sequences are SGHRS and YFSETQ. This CDR3 has 17 residues. Between the trimmed V and J ends, which lost 7 bases and 4 bases, there was a span of 26 bases. The CDR3 region has the DNA TGCGCCAGCTGCTCTACTCCCCTCAGGGGTTCCGCAGAGACCCAGTACTTC. Translated, it gives CASCSTPLRGSAETQYF.

This clonotype appeared a few times. The chain carries TRBV6-1 and TRBJ2-5; D gene unclear. Deletions cut 6 bases from V and 1 base from J, with 9 bases between. CDR3 length: 13 amino acids. Germline V gene lookup returns CDR1 MNHNS and CDR2 SASEGT. CDR3 coding DNA: TGTGCCAGCAGCCCCTTAGTCCAAGAGACCCAGTACTTC. The encoded protein is CASSPLVQETQYF.

V and J are TRBV7-9 and TRBJ2-5; weak D call: TRBD2 (6 bases). The CDR3 covers 15 residues. Trimming cost V 3 bases and J 5 bases, with 16 bases left between them. The germline V gene encodes CDR1 SEHNR and CDR2 FQNEAQ (reference sequence). The CDR3 DNA reads TGTGCCAGCAGCTTTGGCGGGGATTTCTCCGAGACCCAGTACTTC. Amino acid sequence: CASSFGGDFSETQYF. The variable domain in full, with the rest retrieved from reference TRBV7-9 and TRBJ2-5, is DTGVSQNPRHKITKRGQNVTFRCDPISEHNRLYWYRQTLGQGPEFLTYFQNEAQLEKSRLLSDRFSAERPKGSFSTLEIQRTEQGDSAMYLCASSFGGDFSETQYFGPGTRLLVL.

This clonotype was picked up many times. CDR3 nucleotide sequence: TGTGCCAGCAGCCAAACGACTAGCGGGCGGGAGCAGTACTTC. Protein sequence: CASSQTTSGREQYF. The chain couples TRBV4-2 to TRBJ2-7; 10 nucleotides align to TRBD2. The CDR3 contains 14 residues. The trim removed 2 bases at V and 7 bases at J, leaving 5 bases unmatched. Germline CDR1 reads LGHNA; CDR2 reads YNFKEQ.

The gene calls are TRBV12-3 or TRBV12-4 and TRBJ1-2; unclear D gene. CDR3 length equals 16 residues. V was cut by 5 bases and J by 2 bases, with 18 bases left in between. In nucleotides, the CDR3 is TGTGCCAGCAGTCCTCGGGTGGGCGGGGTGAACTATGGCTACACCTTC. Translating gives CASSPRVGGVNYGYTF.

This clonotype has at least ten counts. The rearrangement uses TRBV21-1 and TRBJ2-1. TRBV21-1 is listed as a pseudogene. The CDR3 totals 13 residues. Written as DNA, the CDR3 is TGTGCCCTCGCGGCCGATGAGGTCGGTGAGCAGTTCTTC. It encodes CALAADEVGEQFF.

This chain's CDR3 is CASSEDFAQETQYF. CDR3 sequence (DNA): TGTGCCAGCAGTGAGGACTTCGCCCAAGAGACCCAGTACTTC. The V call is TRBV2, the J call TRBJ2-5; TRBD2 is a possible D gene (5 bases). The CDR3 consists of 14 residues. V was pared by 3 bases and J by 1 base, with 9 bases between. Germline CDR1 is SNHLY and CDR2 is FYNNEI.

CDR3 nucleotides: TGTGCCATCAGGGAGGACATCGGAACCGAGCAGTACGTC. Encoded protein: CAIREDIGTEQYV. The V and J genes are TRBV10-3 and TRBJ2-7; D is possibly TRBD1 or TRBD2 (5 bases each). Germline lookup yields CDR1 ENHRY and CDR2 SYGVKD. The CDR3 has 13 amino acids. V lost 6 bases and J 6 bases, leaving 15 bases between the germline ends.

This chain links TRBV29-1 with TRBJ2-1; 8 bases align to TRBD2. This CDR3 contains 16 residues. Germline loops: CDR1 SQVTM, CDR2 ANQGSEA. V was pared by 7 bases and J by 0 bases, with 11 bases of the junction left unmatched. CDR3 DNA: TGCAGCGCCTCCCCGCGGGGGGCCAGCTCCTACAATGAGCAGTTCTTC. Translated, it gives CSASPRGASSYNEQFF.

The V and J genes are TRBV12-3 or TRBV12-4 and TRBJ2-2; D is undetermined. The CDR3 sequence is 17 residues long. Trimming took off 7 bases at V and 8 bases at J, with 26 bases between the two ends. CDR3 sequence: CASTLHPAESLPGELFF. The CDR3 DNA sequence: TGTGCCAGCACCCTTCATCCGGCGGAATCCTTACCTGGGGAGCTGTTTTTT.

This chain links TRBV19 with TRBJ2-3; 8 bases fit TRBD1. The CDR3 has 14 residues. V shed 5 bases, J shed 5 bases, and the junction held 6 bases outside the gene matches. Germline values: CDR1 LNHDA, CDR2 SQIVND (reference sequence). CDR3 bases: TGTGCCAGTAGTTGGGCAGGGGGCAGAGATACGCAGTATTTT. Its translation is CASSWAGGRDTQYF.

This clonotype has just a few counts. The CDR3 loop is CASSKEAEPPYEQYF. CDR3 coding DNA: TGTGCCAGCAGCAAGGAGGCCGAACCCCCCTACGAGCAGTACTTC. The V gene is TRBV5-4, the J gene TRBJ2-7; TRBD2 might be the D (5 bases). The CDR3 is 15 residues long. The germline gives CDR1 SGHNT, CDR2 YYREEE (reference sequence). The V end lost 4 bases, the J end lost 2 bases, and 16 bases lay between the germline ends. The variable domain in full, completed from reference TRBV5-4 and TRBJ2-7, reads ETGVTQSPTHLIKTRGQQVTLRCSSQSGHNTVSWYQQALGQGPQFIFQYYREEENGRGNFPPRFSGLQFPNYSSELNVNALELDDSALYLCASSKEAEPPYEQYFGPGTRLTVT.

This chain links TRBV18 with TRBJ2-7, with D perhaps TRBD1 (6 bases). Trimming removed 5 bases from V and 2 bases from J, with 10 bases in between. Germline-derived CDR1 and CDR2 are KGHSH and LQKENI. This CDR3 comprises 13 residues. The CDR3 loop reads CASSNAGAYEQYF. The CDR3 DNA follows: TGTGCCAGCTCAAACGCAGGGGCCTACGAGCAGTACTTC.

There are a few counts of this clonotype. The rearrangement links TRBV27 to TRBJ1-6; D not certain. There are 15 residues in the CDR3. Trimming left V 2 bases short and J 0 bases short, with 5 bases between. Germline-derived CDR1 and CDR2 are MNHEY and SMNVEV (reference sequence). The CDR3 coding sequence is TGTGCCAGCAGTTTAAGTCGCTCCTATAATTCACCCCTCCACTTT. Its translation is CASSLSRSYNSPLHF.

This rearrangement joins TRBV6-2 or TRBV6-3 to TRBJ2-5, with D perhaps matching TRBD1 (6 bases). Germline V CDR1 and CDR2: MNHEY, SVGEGT. Trimming shortened V by 2 bases and J by 5 bases, and 27 bases separated the two germline ends. The CDR3 covers 19 residues. As DNA, the CDR3 is TGTGCCAGCAGTTACGGCCAGTTACAGGGACCTCCACCGAGGGAGACCCAGTACTTC. Translation gives CASSYGQLQGPPPRETQYF.